The clone carrying this T cell receptor (beta chain) was observed a few times. Its antigen is undetermined. Using its own MiXCR run on the 5' RACE reads, TCRdb lists one record per CDR3 protein. The sample shows around 500,000 distinct CDR3 sequences, about 18% of them seen only once. The data belong to a study of T-cell memory formation after mild COVID-19. The study's findings and limits: Later expanders leaned toward CD4+, whereas clones contracting from day 15 to 85 were balanced CD4/CD8. The authors left the SARS-CoV-2 specificity of second-wave clones peaking on day 37 unconfirmed.

This CDR3 has 14 amino acids. The V and J ends lost 0 bases and 6 bases respectively, with 13 bases between them. Germline values: CDR1 SGDLS, CDR2 YYNGEE. This chain uses TRBV9 with TRBJ2-7; TRBD1 or TRBD2 may be the D gene (5 bases each). The TCR comes from an adult woman who had mild COVID-19 (a few samples of this study predate the infection). Cell type and time point are not known. The material sequenced was PBMCs or a T cell subset sorted from them (not recorded which). The CDR3 spells CASSVGQGDFEQYF. The CDR3 nucleotides are TGTGCCAGCAGCGTAGGGCAGGGAGACTTCGAGCAGTACTTC. Looking up the rest from reference TRBV9 and TRBJ2-7 gives the full variable domain: DSGVTQTPKHLITATGQRVTLRCSPRSGDLSVYWYQQSLDQGLQFLIQYYNGEERAKGNILERFSAQQFPDLHSELNLSSLELGDSALYFCASSVGQGDFEQYFGPGTRLTVT.